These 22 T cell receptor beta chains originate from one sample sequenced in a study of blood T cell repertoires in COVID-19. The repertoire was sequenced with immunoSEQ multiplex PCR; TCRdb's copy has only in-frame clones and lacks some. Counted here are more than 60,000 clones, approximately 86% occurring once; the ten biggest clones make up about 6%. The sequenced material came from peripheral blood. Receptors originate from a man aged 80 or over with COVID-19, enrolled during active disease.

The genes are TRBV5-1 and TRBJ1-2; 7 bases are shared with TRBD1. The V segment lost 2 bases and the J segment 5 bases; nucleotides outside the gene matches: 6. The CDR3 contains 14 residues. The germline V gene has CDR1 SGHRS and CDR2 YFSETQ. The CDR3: CASSLQGTDYGYTF. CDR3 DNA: TGCGCCAGCAGCTTACAGGGGACGGATTATGGCTACACCTTC.

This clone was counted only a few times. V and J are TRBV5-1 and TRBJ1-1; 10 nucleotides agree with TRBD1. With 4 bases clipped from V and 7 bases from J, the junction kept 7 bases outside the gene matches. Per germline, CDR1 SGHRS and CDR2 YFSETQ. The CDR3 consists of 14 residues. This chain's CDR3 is CASSRGQGRVEAFF. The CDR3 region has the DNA TGCGCCAGCAGCAGGGGACAGGGGCGAGTTGAAGCTTTCTTT.

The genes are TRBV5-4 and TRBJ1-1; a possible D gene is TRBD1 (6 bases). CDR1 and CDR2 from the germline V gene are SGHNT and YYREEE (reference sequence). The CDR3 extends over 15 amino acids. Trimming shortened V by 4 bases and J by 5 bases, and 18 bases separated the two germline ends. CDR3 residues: CASSPRGKGDTEAFF. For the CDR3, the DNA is TGTGCCAGCAGCCCGAGGGGGAAGGGGGATACTGAAGCTTTCTTT.

In DNA form, the CDR3 reads TGTGCCAGCAGTGCCGACAGAGGGGGCACCGGGGAGCTGTTTTTT. Amino acids: CASSADRGGTGELFF. The chain couples TRBV2 to TRBJ2-2, with D perhaps matching TRBD1 (6 bases). The CDR3 runs 15 residues. Germline V gene sequence: CDR1 SNHLY, CDR2 FYNNEI. The V end lost 4 bases, the J end lost 4 bases, and 13 bases lay between the germline ends. The whole variable domain, filled in from reference TRBV2 and TRBJ2-2, reads EPEVTQTPSHQVTQMGQEVILRCVPISNHLYFYWYRQILGQKVEFLVSFYNNEISEKSEIFDDQFSVERPDGSNFTLKIRSTKLEDSAMYFCASSADRGGTGELFFGEGSRLTVL.

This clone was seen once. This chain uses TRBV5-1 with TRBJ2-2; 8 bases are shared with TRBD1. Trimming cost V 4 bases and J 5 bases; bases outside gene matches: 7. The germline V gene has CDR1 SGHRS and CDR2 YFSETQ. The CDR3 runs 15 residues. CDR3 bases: TGCGCCAGCAGCGATCGGACAGGGATTACCGGGGAGCTGTTTTTT. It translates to CASSDRTGITGELFF. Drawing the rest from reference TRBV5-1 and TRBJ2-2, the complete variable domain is KAGVTQTPRYLIKTRGQQVTLSCSPISGHRSVSWYQQTPGQGLQFLFEYFSETQRNKGNFPGRFSGRQFSNSRSEMNVSTLELGDSALYLCASSDRTGITGELFFGEGSRLTVL.

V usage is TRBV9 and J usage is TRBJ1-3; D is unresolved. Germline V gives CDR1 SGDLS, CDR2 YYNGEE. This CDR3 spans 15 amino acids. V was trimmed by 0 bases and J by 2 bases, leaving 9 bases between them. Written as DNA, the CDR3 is TGTGCCAGCAGCGTAGGGGGAGTCACTGGAAACACCATATATTTT. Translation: CASSVGGVTGNTIYF.

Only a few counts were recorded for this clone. CDR3 sequence: CASSLRGRIGELFF. The CDR3 DNA reads as TGTGCCAGCAGCCTCAGGGGGCGAATCGGGGAGCTGTTTTTT. The J gene is TRBJ2-2, the V gene TRBV5-4; 8 bases are shared with TRBD1. CDR3 size: 14 residues. Germline CDR1 is SGHNT and CDR2 is YYREEE (reference sequence). V gave up 4 bases and J gave up 7 bases; unmatched junction bases: 6. The variable domain in full, with the rest retrieved from reference TRBV5-4 and TRBJ2-2, is ETGVTQSPTHLIKTRGQQVTLRCSSQSGHNTVSWYQQALGQGPQFIFQYYREEENGRGNFPPRFSGLQFPNYSSELNVNALELDDSALYLCASSLRGRIGELFFGEGSRLTVL.

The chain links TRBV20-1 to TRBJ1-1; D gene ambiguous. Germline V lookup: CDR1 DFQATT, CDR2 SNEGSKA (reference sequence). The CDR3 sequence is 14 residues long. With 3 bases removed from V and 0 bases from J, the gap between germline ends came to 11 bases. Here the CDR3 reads CSASRGILNTEAFF. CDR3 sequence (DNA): TGCAGTGCTAGTCGGGGTATTTTGAACACTGAAGCTTTCTTT.

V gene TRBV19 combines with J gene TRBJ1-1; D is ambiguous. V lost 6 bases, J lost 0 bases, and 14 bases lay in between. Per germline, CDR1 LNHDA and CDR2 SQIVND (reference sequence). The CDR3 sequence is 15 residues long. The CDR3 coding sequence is TGTGCCAGTAGCCAAAGGTCAGGAATGAACACTGAAGCTTTCTTT. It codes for CASSQRSGMNTEAFF. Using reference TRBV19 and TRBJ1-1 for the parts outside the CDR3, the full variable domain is DGGITQSPKYLFRKEGQNVTLSCEQNLNHDAMYWYRQDPGQGLRLIYYSQIVNDFQKGDIAEGYSVSREKKESFPLTVTSAQKNPTAFYLCASSQRSGMNTEAFFGQGTRLTVV.

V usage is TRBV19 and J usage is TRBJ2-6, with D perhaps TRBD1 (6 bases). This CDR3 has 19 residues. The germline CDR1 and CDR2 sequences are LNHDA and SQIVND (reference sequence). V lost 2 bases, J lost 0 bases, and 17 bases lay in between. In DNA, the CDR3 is TGTGCCAGTAGTATACCCTTGACAGGAGTAACCTCTGGGGCCAACGTCCTGACTTTC. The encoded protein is CASSIPLTGVTSGANVLTF.

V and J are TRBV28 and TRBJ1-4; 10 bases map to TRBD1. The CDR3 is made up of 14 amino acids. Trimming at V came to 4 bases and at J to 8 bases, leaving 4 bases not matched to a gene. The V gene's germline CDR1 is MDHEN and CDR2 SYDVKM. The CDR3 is CASSSPGQGEKLFF. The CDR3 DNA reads TGTGCCAGCAGTTCTCCGGGACAGGGGGAAAAACTGTTTTTT.

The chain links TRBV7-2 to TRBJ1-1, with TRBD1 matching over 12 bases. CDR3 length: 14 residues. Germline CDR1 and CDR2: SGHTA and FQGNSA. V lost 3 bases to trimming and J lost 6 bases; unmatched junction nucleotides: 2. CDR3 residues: CASSFRDRGPEAFF. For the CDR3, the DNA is TGTGCCAGCAGCTTCCGGGACAGGGGGCCTGAAGCTTTCTTT.

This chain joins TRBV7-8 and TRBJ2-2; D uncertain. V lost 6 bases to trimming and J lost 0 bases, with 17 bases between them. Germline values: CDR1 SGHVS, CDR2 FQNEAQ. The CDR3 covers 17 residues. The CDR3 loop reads CASRPTPGSPNTGELFF. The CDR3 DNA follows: TGTGCCAGCAGGCCTACTCCCGGGTCCCCGAACACCGGGGAGCTGTTTTTT.

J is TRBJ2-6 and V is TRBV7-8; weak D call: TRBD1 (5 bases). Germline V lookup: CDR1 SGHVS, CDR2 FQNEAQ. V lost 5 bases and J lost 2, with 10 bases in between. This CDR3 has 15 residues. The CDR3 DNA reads TGTGCCAGCAGCCTCAGGGATACTGGGGCCAACGTCCTGACTTTC. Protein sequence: CASSLRDTGANVLTF.

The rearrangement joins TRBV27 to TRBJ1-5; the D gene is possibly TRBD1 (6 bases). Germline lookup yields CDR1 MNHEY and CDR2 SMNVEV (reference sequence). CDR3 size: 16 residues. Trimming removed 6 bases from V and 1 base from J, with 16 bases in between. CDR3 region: CASSSGAQGSNQPQHF. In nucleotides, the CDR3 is TGTGCCAGCAGCAGCGGGGCTCAGGGGAGCAATCAGCCCCAGCATTTT.

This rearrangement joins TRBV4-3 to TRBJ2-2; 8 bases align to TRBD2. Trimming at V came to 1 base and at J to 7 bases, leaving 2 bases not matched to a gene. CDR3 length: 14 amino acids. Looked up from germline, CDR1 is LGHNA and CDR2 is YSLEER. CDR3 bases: TGCGCCAGCAGCCAAGCGGGGGGGAACGGGGAGCTGTTTTTT. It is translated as CASSQAGGNGELFF.

DNA of the CDR3: TGTGCCATCAGTGATACTGACAGGGGGCATCAAAACACTGAAGCTTTCTTT. The encoded protein is CAISDTDRGHQNTEAFF. The genes are TRBV10-3 and TRBJ1-1; TRBD1 matches at 10 bases. CDR3 length: 17 amino acids. Trimming took 3 bases from V and 2 from J; bases not matched to a gene: 9. Germline V CDR1 and CDR2: ENHRY, SYGVKD.

The DNA for the CDR3 is TGTGCCAGCAGCCACCCCGGAGGGGGCTATAATGAGCAGTTCTTC. Its protein product is CASSHPGGGYNEQFF. The chain is built from TRBV4-2 and TRBJ2-1; TRBD1 is a possible D gene (7 bases). Per germline, CDR1 LGHNA and CDR2 YNFKEQ. Trimming took 3 bases from V and 7 from J, leaving 16 bases between them. The CDR3 contains 15 residues.

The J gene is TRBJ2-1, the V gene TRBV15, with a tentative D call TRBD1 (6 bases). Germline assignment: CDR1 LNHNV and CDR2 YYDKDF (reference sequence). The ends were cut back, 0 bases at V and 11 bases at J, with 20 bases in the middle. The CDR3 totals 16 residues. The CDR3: CATSRDQGRGTPQQFF. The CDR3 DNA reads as TGTGCCACCAGCAGAGATCAGGGCAGGGGCACACCCCAGCAGTTCTTC.

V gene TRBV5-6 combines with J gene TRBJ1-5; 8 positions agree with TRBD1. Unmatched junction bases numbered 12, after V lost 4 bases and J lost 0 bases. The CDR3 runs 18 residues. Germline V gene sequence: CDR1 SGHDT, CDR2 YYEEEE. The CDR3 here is CASSRRGQGSGSNQPQHF. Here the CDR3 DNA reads TGTGCCAGCAGCAGGAGAGGACAGGGTAGTGGTAGCAATCAGCCCCAGCATTTT.

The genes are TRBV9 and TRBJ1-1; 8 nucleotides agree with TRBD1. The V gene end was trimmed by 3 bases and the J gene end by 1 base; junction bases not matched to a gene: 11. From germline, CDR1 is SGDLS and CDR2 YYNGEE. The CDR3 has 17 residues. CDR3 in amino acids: CASSARQGTRWNTEAFF. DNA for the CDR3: TGTGCCAGCAGCGCCCGACAGGGGACCAGATGGAACACTGAAGCTTTCTTT.

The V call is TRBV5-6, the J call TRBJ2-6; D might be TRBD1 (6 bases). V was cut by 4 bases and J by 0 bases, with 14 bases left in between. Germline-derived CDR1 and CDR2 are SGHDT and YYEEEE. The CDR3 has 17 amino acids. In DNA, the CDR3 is TGTGCCAGCAGCCCTCAGGGGTATAGCTCTGGGGCCAACGTCCTGACTTTC. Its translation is CASSPQGYSSGANVLTF.